This is a list of T cell receptor beta chains from one sample in a study of T cells in Graves' hyperthyroidism and ophthalmopathy. A single record per CDR3 protein comes from TCRdb applying MiXCR to the multiplex PCR reads. The profile covers 350,000 to 450,000 distinct CDR3 sequences, with about 18% appearing a single time and about a third taken by the ten largest. The source material was blood. The receptors come from a woman between 25 and 40 years old with Graves' hyperthyroidism that later progressed to Graves' ophthalmopathy. Each CDR3 is given with its conserved first and last residue. D genes are given only for firm matches. Clone size is stated in some rows and not others, as once, few, many or a class when expanded.

J gene	clone size	V gene	D gene	CDR3 protein	CDR3 DNA
TRBJ2-1	.	TRBV7-8	.	CASNSLRSEEQFF	TGTGCCAGCAACTCCCTCAGGAGTGAGGAGCAGTTCTTC
TRBJ2-5	few	TRBV5-1	.	CASSPTDAETQYF	TGCGCCAGCAGCCCTACAGATGCGGAGACCCAGTACTTC
TRBJ2-5	many	TRBV27	TRBD1	CASSSQGASETQYF	TGTGCCAGCAGTTCACAGGGGGCATCAGAGACCCAGTACTTC
TRBJ2-7	many	TRBV9	TRBD2	CASSPGLDSYEQYF	TGTGCCAGCAGCCCGGGACTAGACTCCTACGAGCAGTACTTC
TRBJ2-3	.	TRBV5-4	.	CASSLAGTRTPDTQYF	TGTGCCAGCAGCTTGGCCGGGACCCGAACCCCAGATACGCAGTATTTT
TRBJ2-2	many	TRBV12-3/TRBV12-4	.	CASSLGAGAVGTGELFF	TGTGCCAGCAGTTTAGGGGCGGGGGCAGTGGGCACCGGGGAGCTGTTTTTT
TRBJ2-7	many	TRBV12-3/TRBV12-4	TRBD1	CASSRTGQLDEQYF	TGTGCCAGCAGTAGGACGGGACAGTTGGACGAGCAGTACTTC
TRBJ2-7	many	TRBV7-2	.	CASSFAGIAYEQYF	TGTGCCAGCAGCTTTGCAGGGATCGCCTACGAGCAGTACTTC
TRBJ2-1	many	TRBV10-3	.	CAISEQRLYNEQFF	TGTGCCATCAGTGAGCAGCGCCTCTACAATGAGCAGTTCTTC
TRBJ1-1	many	TRBV30	.	CAWSGETEAFF	TGTGCCTGGAGTGGGGAGACTGAAGCTTTCTTT
TRBJ2-1	few	TRBV18	.	CASSPKNGGSLSSYNEQFF	TGTGCCAGCTCACCAAAGAACGGAGGCAGTTTAAGCTCCTACAATGAGCAGTTCTTC
TRBJ1-5	.	TRBV30	.	CAWSVLGASSNQPQHF	TGTGCCTGGAGTGTATTGGGGGCGTCTAGCAATCAGCCCCAGCATTTT
TRBJ2-3	few	TRBV6-5	.	CASSYSWADTQYF	TGTGCCAGCAGTTACTCGTGGGCAGATACGCAGTATTTT
TRBJ2-5	.	TRBV11-3	TRBD2	CASSPPVGGEETQYF	TGTGCCAGCAGCCCTCCCGTGGGGGGGGAAGAGACCCAGTACTTC
TRBJ1-2	many	TRBV28	.	CASGRANYGYTF	TGTGCCAGCGGCAGGGCTAACTATGGCTACACCTTC
TRBJ1-6	many	TRBV11-2	.	CASSLGGSNSPLHF	TGTGCCAGCAGCTTAGGAGGCAGTAATTCACCCCTCCACTTT
TRBJ2-3	many	TRBV6-5	.	CASSYRRGGTPTDTQYF	TGTGCCAGCAGTTACAGGCGTGGGGGTACCCCGACAGATACGCAGTATTTT
TRBJ1-6	many	TRBV5-5	TRBD1	CATRRDRESPLHF	TGTGCCACCCGGAGGGACAGGGAATCACCCCTCCACTTT
TRBJ2-2	.	TRBV5-1	.	CASSFRQPLNTGELFF	TGCGCCAGCAGCTTTCGACAGCCATTGAACACCGGGGAGCTGTTTTTT
TRBJ1-5	few	TRBV4-1	.	CASSQVTDSNQPQHF	TGCGCCAGCAGCCAAGTTACAGATAGCAATCAGCCCCAGCATTTT
TRBJ1-2	many	TRBV28	.	CASSPYMSFVHGYTF	TGTGCCAGCAGTCCCTACATGTCGTTCGTCCATGGCTACACCTTC
TRBJ2-7	few	TRBV4-1	.	CASSQARVGGASFGYEQYF	TGCGCCAGCAGCCAAGCGAGGGTAGGGGGGGCGAGCTTCGGGTACGAGCAGTACTTC
TRBJ2-7	many	TRBV5-1	.	CASSLVAGEELQYF	TGCGCCAGCAGCTTGGTAGCAGGGGAAGAGCTGCAGTACTTC
TRBJ2-7	.	TRBV4-1	.	CASSHILGRVSYEQYF	TGCGCCAGCAGCCACATACTCGGCAGGGTGTCCTACGAGCAGTACTTC
TRBJ1-3	many	TRBV27	.	CASSPGTTGNTIYF	TGTGCCAGCAGTCCCGGAACCACTGGAAACACCATATATTTT
TRBJ2-7	many	TRBV18	TRBD2	CASSQREGSHYEQYF	TGTGCCAGCTCCCAGCGGGAGGGCTCTCACTACGAGCAGTACTTC
TRBJ2-7	few	TRBV28	.	CASSSMNDEQYF	TGTGCCAGCAGTTCGATGAATGACGAGCAGTACTTC
TRBJ2-1	few	TRBV24-1	.	CATSSSATYNEQFF	TGTGCCACCAGCTCCTCAGCCACGTACAATGAGCAGTTCTTC
TRBJ2-1	.	TRBV9	.	CASSVGRGVEQFF	TGTGCCAGCAGCGTGGGTCGGGGTGTTGAGCAGTTCTTC
TRBJ2-5	many	TRBV6-1	.	CASSHRQVQETQYF	TGTGCCAGCAGTCACCGACAGGTCCAAGAGACCCAGTACTTC
TRBJ2-7	.	TRBV6-2/TRBV6-3	.	CASSSTPQGGRYEQYF	TGTGCCAGCAGTTCTACCCCGCAGGGGGGCCGCTACGAGCAGTACTTC
TRBJ1-1	few	TRBV6-1	TRBD1	CASSEGDRFINTEAFF	TGTGCCAGCAGTGAGGGGGACAGATTTATTAACACTGAAGCTTTCTTT
TRBJ1-1	many	TRBV5-1	TRBD1	CASNKGQGAIGEAFF	TGCGCCAGCAACAAGGGACAGGGGGCGATTGGTGAAGCTTTCTTT
TRBJ2-5	.	TRBV7-8	.	CASSLQGLEETQYF	TGTGCCAGCAGCTTACAAGGCCTGGAGGAGACCCAGTACTTC
TRBJ1-6	.	TRBV10-3	.	CAISGTEPAESPLHF	TGTGCCATCAGTGGGACGGAACCGGCGGAATCACCCCTCCACTTT
TRBJ1-1	many	TRBV6-2/TRBV6-3	.	CASSPRRNTEAFF	TGTGCCAGCAGTCCCCGAAGGAACACTGAAGCTTTCTTT
TRBJ1-1	many	TRBV6-1	.	CASSYNMNTEAFF	TGTGCCAGCAGCTACAATATGAACACTGAAGCTTTCTTT